This entry lists 3 T cell receptor beta chains sequenced from one sample in a study of T cells in Graves' hyperthyroidism and ophthalmopathy (dated by TCRdb to about 2019). The library was prepared using multiplex PCR. TCRdb shows the sequencer as Illumina HiSeq 2000. The TCR beta CDR3 regions were amplified from RNA transcripts. For the first round of RT-PCR on the TCR CDR3, the HTBI primer set was used together with the Qiagen OneStep RT-PCR kit. TCRdb reworked the public reads: Q25 trimming with fastp, MiXCR clone assembly, productive beta chains retained. Entries are consolidated by CDR3 protein sequence, retaining the most common genes and DNA. A total of about 600,000 distinct CDR3 sequences appear in this sample, roughly 16% of them only once. The top ten clones comprise around 3.5% of the sample. The sequenced sample was blood. Receptors originate from a woman aged 40 to 55 with Graves' ophthalmopathy.

This clonotype appeared a few times. The rearrangement links TRBV7-8 to TRBJ1-6, with D possibly TRBD1 on 6 matching bases. Deletions cut 0 bases from V and 5 bases from J, with 17 bases between. This CDR3 has 18 amino acids. CDR1 and CDR2 from the germline V gene are SGHVS and FQNEAQ. The CDR3 is CASSLAESRGRDNSPLHF. CDR3 DNA: TGTGCCAGCAGCTTAGCTGAATCCAGGGGCCGGGATAATTCACCCCTCCACTTT.

This clonotype has at least ten counts. The V gene is TRBV20-1, the J gene TRBJ2-1; 8 bases align to TRBD2. Germline V gives CDR1 DFQATT, CDR2 SNEGSKA (reference sequence). There are 14 residues in the CDR3. V gave up 5 bases and J gave up 6 bases; unmatched junction bases: 9. The CDR3 here is CSAPVLAGINEQFF. CDR3 nucleotide sequence: TGCAGTGCTCCAGTATTAGCGGGAATCAATGAGCAGTTCTTC.

This clonotype was seen a few times. J is TRBJ2-1 and V is TRBV5-1; 11 positions agree with TRBD2. Germline V gene lookup returns CDR1 SGHRS and CDR2 YFSETQ. The CDR3 loop spans 14 amino acids. Trimming took 4 bases from V and 9 from J; bases not matched to a gene: 6. Here the CDR3 DNA reads TGCGCCAGCAGCCTTAGCGGGGGGGCCATTGAGCAGTTCTTC. Translated: CASSLSGGAIEQFF.